This entry lists 5 T cell receptor beta chains sequenced from one sample in a study of control samples from healthy donors and cancer patients. The data were produced by immunoSEQ multiplex PCR, yet TCRdb's version contains in-frame clones alone and is incomplete. This sample has approximately 130,000 clones, with 80% to 90% found just once. Input material: blood. The source is a man aged 25 to 45 in good health.

This chain connects TRBV4-1 to TRBJ2-3; the D is unclear. Germline CDR1 and CDR2: MGHRA and YSYEKL. The CDR3 has 13 residues. V lost 0 bases and J lost 4, with 5 bases in between. The CDR3 loop is CASSQDASDTQYF. DNA of the CDR3: TGCGCCAGCAGCCAAGATGCTTCAGATACGCAGTATTTT.

This clone was picked up one time. The chain links TRBV6-6 to TRBJ2-6, with D tentatively TRBD2 (7 bases). The CDR3 consists of 16 residues. Germline loops: CDR1 MNHNY, CDR2 SVGAGI (reference sequence). V was trimmed by 7 bases and J by 1 base, leaving 14 bases between them. The CDR3 spells CASILGGGSGANVLTF. CDR3 bases: TGTGCCAGCATCCTAGGGGGGGGATCTGGGGCCAACGTCCTGACTTTC.

V gene TRBV5-4 combines with J gene TRBJ1-2; D gene ambiguous. CDR1 SGHNT and CDR2 YYREEE come from the germline V gene (reference sequence). Trimming pared 0 bases from V and 8 bases from J, leaving 8 bases between. CDR3 length equals 12 residues. CDR3 sequence (DNA): TGTGCCAGCAGCTTGGACAGTTACGGCTACACCTTC. Protein sequence: CASSLDSYGYTF.

The chain has TRBV9 and TRBJ1-2; D is ambiguous. This CDR3 has 12 residues. Germline CDR1 is SGDLS and CDR2 is YYNGEE. V was shortened by 6 bases and J by 4 bases, with 10 bases between the two germline ends. This CDR3 is CASTRTFYGYTF. The CDR3 bases are TGTGCCAGCACCAGAACTTTCTATGGCTACACCTTC.

This chain joins TRBV5-1 and TRBJ2-1; 8 bases agree with TRBD1. Unmatched junction bases numbered 4, after V lost 3 bases and J lost 2 bases. Germline lookup yields CDR1 SGHRS and CDR2 YFSETQ. This CDR3 has 15 amino acids. In DNA, the CDR3 is TGCGCCAGCAGCTGGACAGGGTGGCCCTACAATGAGCAGTTCTTC. It is translated as CASSWTGWPYNEQFF.